In its sample, the clone carrying this TCR beta chain was seen a few times. Germline assignment: CDR1 MNHEY and CDR2 SVGAGI. This CDR3 spans 14 amino acids. Trimming cost V 2 bases and J 3 bases; bases outside gene matches: 4. The data belong to a study of blood T cell repertoires in COVID-19. Study as a whole: COVID-19 samples from acute and convalescent phases originated in the United States, Italy and Spain. The analysed material was cDNA or gDNA that came from T cells, B-cell-depleted T cells, or PBMCs.

In the authors' methods: From reference gene primer amplification, estimates of nucleated cell counts were derived. TCRdb's copy holds only in-frame clones and misses some; the assay was immunoSEQ multiplex PCR. That table gives V, J and clone size, and the DNA gave D and trimming. The repertoire includes 82,000 or so clones, 85% to 90% of them detected once, and under 1.5% sits in the top ten. This receptor was obtained from a woman aged 45-59 years with acute COVID-19. The chain links TRBV6-5 to TRBJ2-7; the match to TRBD1 covers 7 bases. The sample taken for sequencing was PBMCs or T cells enriched from blood (not recorded which). The DNA for the CDR3 is TGTGCCAGCAGTTACGGGACAGACTACTACGAGCAGTACTTC. Translating it yields CASSYGTDYYEQYF.